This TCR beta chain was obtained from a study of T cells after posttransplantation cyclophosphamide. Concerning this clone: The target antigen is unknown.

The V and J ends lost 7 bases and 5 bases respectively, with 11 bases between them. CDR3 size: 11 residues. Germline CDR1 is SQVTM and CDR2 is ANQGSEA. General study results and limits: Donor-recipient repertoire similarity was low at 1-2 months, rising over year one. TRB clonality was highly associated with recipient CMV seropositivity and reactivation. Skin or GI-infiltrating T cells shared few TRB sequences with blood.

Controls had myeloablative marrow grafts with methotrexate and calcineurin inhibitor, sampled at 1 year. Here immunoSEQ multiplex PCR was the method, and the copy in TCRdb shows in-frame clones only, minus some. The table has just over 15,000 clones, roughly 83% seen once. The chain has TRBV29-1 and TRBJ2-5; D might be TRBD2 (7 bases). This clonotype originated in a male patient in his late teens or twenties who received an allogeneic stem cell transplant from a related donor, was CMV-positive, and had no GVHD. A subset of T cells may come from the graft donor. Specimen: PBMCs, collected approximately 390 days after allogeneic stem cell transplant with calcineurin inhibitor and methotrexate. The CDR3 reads CSGRGGETQYF. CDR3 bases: TGCAGCGGGAGGGGGGGGGAGACCCAGTACTTC. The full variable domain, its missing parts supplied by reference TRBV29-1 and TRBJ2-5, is SAVISQKPSRDICQRGTSLTIQCQVDSQVTMMFWYRQQPGQSLTLIATANQGSEATYESGFVIDKFPISRPNLTFSTLTVSNMSPEDSSIYLCSGRGGETQYFGPGTRLLVL.